Here is one T cell receptor (beta chain) with its context. Its antigen is unidentified. V gave up 5 bases and J gave up 1 base, with 8 bases separating them. The CDR3 is made up of 13 amino acids. CDR1 and CDR2 (germline): MDHEN, SYDVKM. This sample is drawn from a study of CD8+ T cells in alopecia areata. Whole-study findings and limits: Compared with normal scalp, lesional scalp had higher clonality and more expanded CD8+ clones. Scalp samples also contribute reads from the resident alphabeta T cells found in normal skin.

Cell sorting was applied to PBMCs, and CD4+ and CD8+ T cells were collected. TCR sequencing used cDNA made by reverse transcription of extracted RNA. Libraries were prepared by immunoSEQ multiplex PCR; TCRdb keeps only in-frame clonotypes and omits some of them. Seen here are 120,000 or so clones, approximately 47% observed once, and the top ten hold approximately 10%. Sequenced: NKG2D-low CD8+ T cells sorted from blood. The sequence was collected from a human donor with alopecia areata. This chain joins TRBV28 and TRBJ2-5, with a weak D call TRBD1 (5 bases). In nucleotides, the CDR3 is TGTGCCAGCAGTCCAGGGTCCCAAGAGACCCAGTACTTC. Protein sequence: CASSPGSQETQYF.